This TCR beta chain derives from a study of identical twins (dated by TCRdb to between 2015 and 2016). The study in broad terms: To test whether fetal clonotypes persist, the study used deep sequencing on TCR alpha and beta repertoires from monozygotic twins, unrelated adults of various ages, and cord blood. To rule out contamination, replicate twin experiments were performed at different times with different library preparation protocols.

The paper's findings and limits, for the study overall: Compared with coincidental sharing between unrelated individuals, out-of-frame TCR alpha sequences shared between twins had an excess of sequences with low generation probability. Out-of-frame TCR alpha sharing in monozygotic twins was systematically underestimated by recombination models, whereas sharing between unrelated individuals was in agreement with the recombination models. Fewer insertions were carried by abundant cord blood beta clonotypes, a similar but weaker trend appeared in young adult naive repertoires, and no such trend appeared in memory repertoires. Conclusions relied on cross-sectional statistical analysis, since the same donors could not be followed over many years. In beta out-of-frame sequences, excess twin sharing was weaker, because having fewer shared sequences lowered the signal-to-noise ratio. Zero-insertion analyses could be partly confounded by invariant T cells such as MAIT and iNKT, although diverse VJ usage argued against such confounding for most clonotypes.

All donors were healthy Caucasians. Germline trimming amounts to 4 bases on V and 0 bases on J, with 5 as the count of junction bases outside the gene matches. CDR1 and CDR2 are read off the germline V gene as SNHLY and FYNNEI. Counted from cysteine to phenylalanine, this CDR3 has 15 amino acids. The sequence is cut down to CDR3 DNA, 45 bases in frame from base 1. As concerns this clonotype: There is no known antigen for this receptor. Within one base of it there is no much larger clone, and no base qualities were kept.

The library was prepared using 5' RACE. The instrument was an Illumina HiSeq 2000. Template switching introduced a universal primer binding site; the final cDNA contained a unique molecular identifier, enabling accurate counting of TCR cDNA molecules. Specific primers in the conserved constant-segment region were used to synthesize first-strand cDNA for the TCR alpha and beta chains. To control for contamination, every cDNA library carried two barcodes: a SMART-Mk sample barcode plus Illumina barcodes. TruSeq adapter sequences and Illumina sample barcodes were added in two successive PCR steps. The TCR alpha and beta cDNA libraries were sequenced on the Illumina HiSeq platform using custom primers. In the source study's methods: Raw reads were processed with MiGEC to extract unique molecular identifiers, and MiXCR was used to determine CDR3 positions. Recombination models were inferred per individual with the repgenHMM and IGoR tools using an EM algorithm. The analysis of shared clonotypes was done with the tcR package in R, with sharing normalized by the product of cloneset sizes. To study raw recombination without the effects of thymic and clonal selection, out-of-frame nonproductive sequences were analyzed. In TCRdb, the public reads were trimmed at Q25 with fastp and aligned with MiXCR, with productive beta chains retained. Rows merge per CDR3 protein into single entries with the most common DNA and genes. The V and J calls shown here were made by TCRdb, not taken from the authors' results. For this sample there are around 1.7 million distinct CDR3 sequences; less than 40% appear just once. More than 0.25% of the sample is in the top ten clones.

This TCR was sampled from a newborn girl in good health. Sequenced: cord blood. Recombination joined TRBV2 with TRBJ2-7; TRBD2 fits 8 bases in the junction. The DNA reads as follows: TGTGCCAGCAGTGGGGGCGGGGGGTTCTCCTACGAGCAGTACTTC. Its amino acids are CASSGGGGFSYEQYF.